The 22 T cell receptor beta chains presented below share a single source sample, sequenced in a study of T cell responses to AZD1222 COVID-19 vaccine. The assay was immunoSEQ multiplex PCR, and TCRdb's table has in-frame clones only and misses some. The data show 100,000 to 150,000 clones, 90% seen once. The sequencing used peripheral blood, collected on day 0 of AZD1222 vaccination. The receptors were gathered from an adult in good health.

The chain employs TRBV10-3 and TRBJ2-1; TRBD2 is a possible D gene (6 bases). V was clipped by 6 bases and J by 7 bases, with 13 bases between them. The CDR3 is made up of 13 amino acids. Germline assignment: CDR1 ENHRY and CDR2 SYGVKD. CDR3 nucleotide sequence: TGTGCCATCAGGGCGGGGCAGGGTAATGAGCAGTTCTTC. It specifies CAIRAGQGNEQFF.

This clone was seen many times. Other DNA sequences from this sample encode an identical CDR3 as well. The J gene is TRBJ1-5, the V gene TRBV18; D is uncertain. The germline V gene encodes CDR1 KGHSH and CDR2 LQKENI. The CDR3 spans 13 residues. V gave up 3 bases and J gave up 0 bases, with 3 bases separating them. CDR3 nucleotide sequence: TGTGCCAGCTCACCTGATAGCAATCAGCCCCAGCATTTT. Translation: CASSPDSNQPQHF.

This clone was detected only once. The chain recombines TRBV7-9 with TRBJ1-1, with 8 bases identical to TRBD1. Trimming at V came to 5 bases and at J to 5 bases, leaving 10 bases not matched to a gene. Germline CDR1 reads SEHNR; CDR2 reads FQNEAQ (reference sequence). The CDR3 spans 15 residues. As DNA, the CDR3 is TGTGCCAGCAGCGATTCGACAGGGGTGGGAACTGAAGCTTTCTTT. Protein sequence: CASSDSTGVGTEAFF.

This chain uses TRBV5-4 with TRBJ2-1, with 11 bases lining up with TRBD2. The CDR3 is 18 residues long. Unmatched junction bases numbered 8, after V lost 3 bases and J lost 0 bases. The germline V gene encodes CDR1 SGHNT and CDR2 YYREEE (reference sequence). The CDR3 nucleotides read TGTGCCAGCAGCTACATTAGCGGGGGGGCGAACTCCTACAATGAGCAGTTCTTC. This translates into CASSYISGGANSYNEQFF.

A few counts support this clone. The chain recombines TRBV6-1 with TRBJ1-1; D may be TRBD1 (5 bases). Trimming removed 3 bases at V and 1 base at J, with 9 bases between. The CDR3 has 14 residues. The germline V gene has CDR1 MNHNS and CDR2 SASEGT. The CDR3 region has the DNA TGTGCCAGCAGTGAGCAGGGAGAGAACACTGAAGCTTTCTTT. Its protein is CASSEQGENTEAFF.

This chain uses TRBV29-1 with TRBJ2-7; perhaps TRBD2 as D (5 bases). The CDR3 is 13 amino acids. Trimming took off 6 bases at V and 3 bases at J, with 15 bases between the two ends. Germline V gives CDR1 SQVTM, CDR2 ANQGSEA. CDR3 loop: CSVAKGDYYEQYF. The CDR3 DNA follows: TGCAGCGTCGCCAAAGGAGACTACTACGAGCAGTACTTC.

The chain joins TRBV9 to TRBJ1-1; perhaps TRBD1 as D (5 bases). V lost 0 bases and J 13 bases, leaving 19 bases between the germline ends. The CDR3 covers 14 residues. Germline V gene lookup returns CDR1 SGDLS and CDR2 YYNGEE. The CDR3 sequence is CASSVEDGTPPLFF. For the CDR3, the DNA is TGTGCCAGCAGCGTAGAGGACGGGACGCCTCCGCTTTTCTTT.

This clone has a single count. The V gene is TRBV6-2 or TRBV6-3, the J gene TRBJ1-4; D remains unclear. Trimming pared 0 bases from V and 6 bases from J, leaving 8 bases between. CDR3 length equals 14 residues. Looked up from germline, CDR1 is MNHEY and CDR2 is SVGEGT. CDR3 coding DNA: TGTGCCAGCAGTTACTCCGGAGAAGATGAAAAACTGTTTTTT. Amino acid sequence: CASSYSGEDEKLFF.

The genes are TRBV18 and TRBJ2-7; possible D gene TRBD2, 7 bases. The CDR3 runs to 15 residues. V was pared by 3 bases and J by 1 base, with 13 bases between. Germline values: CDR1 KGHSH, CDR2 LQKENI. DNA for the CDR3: TGTGCCAGCTCACCTAGGGGGGGGATTTCCTACGAGCAGTACTTC. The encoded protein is CASSPRGGISYEQYF.

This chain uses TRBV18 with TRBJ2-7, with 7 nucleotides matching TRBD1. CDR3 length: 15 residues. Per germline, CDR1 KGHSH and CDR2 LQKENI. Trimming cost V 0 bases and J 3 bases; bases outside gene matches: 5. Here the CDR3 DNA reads TGTGCCAGCTCACCACCGGCGCGACAGGGCTACGAGCAGTACTTC. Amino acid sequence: CASSPPARQGYEQYF.

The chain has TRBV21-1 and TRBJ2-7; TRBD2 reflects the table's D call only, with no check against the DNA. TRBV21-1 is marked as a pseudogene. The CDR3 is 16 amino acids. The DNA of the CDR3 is TGTGCCAGCAGCGATCCTGAGCAGCGGGGATCCTACGAGCAGTACTTC. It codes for CASSDPEQRGSYEQYF.

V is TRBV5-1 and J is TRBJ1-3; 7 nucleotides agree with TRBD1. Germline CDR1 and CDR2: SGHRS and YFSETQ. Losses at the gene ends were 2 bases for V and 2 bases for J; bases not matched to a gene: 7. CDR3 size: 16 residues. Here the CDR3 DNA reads TGCGCCAGCAGCTTCGGGGACAGCTTACCTGGAAACACCATATATTTT. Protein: CASSFGDSLPGNTIYF.

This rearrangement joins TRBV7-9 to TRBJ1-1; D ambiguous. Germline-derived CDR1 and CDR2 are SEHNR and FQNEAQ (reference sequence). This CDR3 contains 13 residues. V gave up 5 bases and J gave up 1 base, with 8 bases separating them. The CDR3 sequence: CASSPDGNTEAFF. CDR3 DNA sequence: TGTGCCAGCAGCCCGGACGGGAACACTGAAGCTTTCTTT.

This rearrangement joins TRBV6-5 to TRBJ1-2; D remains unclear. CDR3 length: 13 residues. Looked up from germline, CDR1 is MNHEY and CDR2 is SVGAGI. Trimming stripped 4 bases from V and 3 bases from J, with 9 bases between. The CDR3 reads CASSLARDYGYTF. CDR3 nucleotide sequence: TGTGCCAGCAGTTTAGCCAGAGACTATGGCTACACCTTC.

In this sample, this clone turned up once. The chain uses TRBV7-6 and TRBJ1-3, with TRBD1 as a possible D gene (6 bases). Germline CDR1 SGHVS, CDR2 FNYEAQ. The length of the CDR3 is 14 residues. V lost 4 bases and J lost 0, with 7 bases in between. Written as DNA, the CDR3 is TGTGCCAGCAGCTCAGGGGTCTCTGGAAACACCATATATTTT. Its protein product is CASSSGVSGNTIYF.

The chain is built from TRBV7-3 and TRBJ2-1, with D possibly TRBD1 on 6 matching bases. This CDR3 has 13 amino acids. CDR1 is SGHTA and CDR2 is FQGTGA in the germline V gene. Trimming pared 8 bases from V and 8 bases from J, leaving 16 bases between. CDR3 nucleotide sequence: TGTGCCAGCGGTCGAAACAGGGACCATGAGCAGTTCTTC. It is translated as CASGRNRDHEQFF.

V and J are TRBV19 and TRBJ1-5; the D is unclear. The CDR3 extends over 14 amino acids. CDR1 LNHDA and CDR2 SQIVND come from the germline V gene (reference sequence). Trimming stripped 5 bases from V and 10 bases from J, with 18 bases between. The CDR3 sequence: CASSYWARESPQHF. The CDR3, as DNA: TGTGCCAGTAGTTATTGGGCTCGGGAGAGCCCCCAGCATTTT.

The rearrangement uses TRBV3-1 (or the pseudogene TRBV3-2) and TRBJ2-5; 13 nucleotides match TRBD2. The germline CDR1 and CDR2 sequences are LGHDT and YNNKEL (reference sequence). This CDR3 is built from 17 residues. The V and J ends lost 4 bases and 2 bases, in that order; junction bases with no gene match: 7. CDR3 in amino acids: CASSLRTSGSLQETQYF. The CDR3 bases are TGTGCCAGCAGCCTCAGGACTAGCGGGAGTCTTCAAGAGACCCAGTACTTC.

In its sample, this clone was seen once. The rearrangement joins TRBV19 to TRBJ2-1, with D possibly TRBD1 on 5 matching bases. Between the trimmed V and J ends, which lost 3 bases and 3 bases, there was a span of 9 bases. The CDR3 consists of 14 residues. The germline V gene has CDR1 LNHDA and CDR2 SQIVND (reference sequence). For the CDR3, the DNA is TGTGCCAGTAGTATGCGCCAGGGCTACAATGAGCAGTTCTTC. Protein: CASSMRQGYNEQFF.

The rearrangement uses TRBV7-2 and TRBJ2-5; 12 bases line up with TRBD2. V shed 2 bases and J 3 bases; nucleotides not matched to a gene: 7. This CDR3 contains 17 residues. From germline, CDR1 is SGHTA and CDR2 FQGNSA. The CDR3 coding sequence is TGTGCCAGCAGCTTACCCGCCGGACTAGCGGGAAAAGAGACCCAGTACTTC. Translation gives CASSLPAGLAGKETQYF.

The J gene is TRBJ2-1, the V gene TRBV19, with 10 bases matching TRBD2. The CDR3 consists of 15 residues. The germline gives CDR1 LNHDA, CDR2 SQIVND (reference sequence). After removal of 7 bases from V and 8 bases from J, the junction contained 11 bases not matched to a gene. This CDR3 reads CASIQAGGPSDEQFF. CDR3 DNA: TGTGCCAGTATCCAAGCGGGGGGGCCTTCAGATGAGCAGTTCTTC.

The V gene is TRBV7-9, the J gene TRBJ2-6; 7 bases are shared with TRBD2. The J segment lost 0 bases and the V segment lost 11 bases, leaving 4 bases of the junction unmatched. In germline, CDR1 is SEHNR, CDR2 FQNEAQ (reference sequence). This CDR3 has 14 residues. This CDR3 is CAPGGSSGANVLTF. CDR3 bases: TGTGCCCCCGGGGGGAGCTCTGGGGCCAACGTCCTGACTTTC.